This TCR beta chain came from a study of blood T cell repertoires in COVID-19. Clones were sequenced by immunoSEQ multiplex PCR, and TCRdb holds only the in-frame ones, with some missing. The data contain 95,000 to 150,000 clones, roughly three quarters of them seen just once; the ten biggest clones take up over 6.5%. In this sample, this clone turned up once. This CDR3 is 12 amino acids long. The germline CDR1 and CDR2 sequences are MDHEN and SYDVKM. V shed 8 bases and J shed 8 bases, with 15 bases lying between them. The rearrangement links TRBV28 to TRBJ1-2; D is possibly TRBD1 (5 bases). Sequences were obtained from peripheral blood. The clonotype comes from a human donor in a cohort sampled during active COVID-19. The CDR3 region has the DNA TGTGCCAGCTCGGAGGGGTTGGGAGGCTACACCTTC. This codes for CASSEGLGGYTF.